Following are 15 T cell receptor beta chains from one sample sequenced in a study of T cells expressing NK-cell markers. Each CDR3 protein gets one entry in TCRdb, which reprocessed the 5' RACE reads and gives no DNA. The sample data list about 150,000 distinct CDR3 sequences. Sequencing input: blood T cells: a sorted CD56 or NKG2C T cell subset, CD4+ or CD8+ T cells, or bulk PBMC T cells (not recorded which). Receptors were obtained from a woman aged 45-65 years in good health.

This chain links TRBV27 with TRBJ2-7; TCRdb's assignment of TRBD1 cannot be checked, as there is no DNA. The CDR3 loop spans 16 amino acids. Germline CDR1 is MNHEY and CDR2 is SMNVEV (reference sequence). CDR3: CASSFAPGQGTYEQYF.

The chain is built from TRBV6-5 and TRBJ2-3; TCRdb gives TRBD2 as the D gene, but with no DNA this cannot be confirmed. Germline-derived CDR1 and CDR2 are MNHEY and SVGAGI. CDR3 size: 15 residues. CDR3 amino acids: CASRAGPSRTDTQYF.

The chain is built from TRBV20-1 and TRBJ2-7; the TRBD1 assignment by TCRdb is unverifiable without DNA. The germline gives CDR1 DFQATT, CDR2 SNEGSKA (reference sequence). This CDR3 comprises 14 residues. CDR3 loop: CSAPNWDSSYEQYF.

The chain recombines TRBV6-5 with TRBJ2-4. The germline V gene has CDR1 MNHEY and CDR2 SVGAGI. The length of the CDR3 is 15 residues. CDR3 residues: CASSYLAGAKNIQYF.

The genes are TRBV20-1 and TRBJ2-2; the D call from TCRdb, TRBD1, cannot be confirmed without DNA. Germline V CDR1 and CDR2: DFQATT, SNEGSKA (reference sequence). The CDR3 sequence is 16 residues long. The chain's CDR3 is CSALDPQGWNTGELFF.

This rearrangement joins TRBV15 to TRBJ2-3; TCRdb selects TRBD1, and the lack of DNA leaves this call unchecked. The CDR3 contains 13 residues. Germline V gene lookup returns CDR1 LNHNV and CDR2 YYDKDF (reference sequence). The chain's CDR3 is CATSTWAADTQYF.

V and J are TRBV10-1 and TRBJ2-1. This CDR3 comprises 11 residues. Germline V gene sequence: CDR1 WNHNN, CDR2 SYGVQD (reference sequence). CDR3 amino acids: CASSDRDEQFF.

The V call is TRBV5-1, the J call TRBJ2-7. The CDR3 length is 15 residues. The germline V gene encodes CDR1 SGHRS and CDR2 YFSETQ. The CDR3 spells CASSLAGYSMNEQYF. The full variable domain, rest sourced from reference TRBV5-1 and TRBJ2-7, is KAGVTQTPRYLIKTRGQQVTLSCSPISGHRSVSWYQQTPGQGLQFLFEYFSETQRNKGNFPGRFSGRQFSNSRSEMNVSTLELGDSALYLCASSLAGYSMNEQYFGPGTRLTVT.

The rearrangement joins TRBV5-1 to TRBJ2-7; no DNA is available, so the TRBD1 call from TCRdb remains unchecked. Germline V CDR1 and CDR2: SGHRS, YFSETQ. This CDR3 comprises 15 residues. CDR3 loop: CASSGRDRVSYEQYF. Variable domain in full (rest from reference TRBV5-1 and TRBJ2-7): KAGVTQTPRYLIKTRGQQVTLSCSPISGHRSVSWYQQTPGQGLQFLFEYFSETQRNKGNFPGRFSGRQFSNSRSEMNVSTLELGDSALYLCASSGRDRVSYEQYFGPGTRLTVT.

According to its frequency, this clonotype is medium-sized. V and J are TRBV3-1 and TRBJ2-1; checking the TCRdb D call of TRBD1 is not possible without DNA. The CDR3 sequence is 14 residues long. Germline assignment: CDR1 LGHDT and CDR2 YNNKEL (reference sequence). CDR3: CASSQDPRGDEQFF.

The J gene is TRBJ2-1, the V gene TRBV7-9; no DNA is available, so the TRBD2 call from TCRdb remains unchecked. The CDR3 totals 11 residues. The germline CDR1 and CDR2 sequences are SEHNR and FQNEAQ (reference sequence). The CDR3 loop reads CASSTGGPKFF.

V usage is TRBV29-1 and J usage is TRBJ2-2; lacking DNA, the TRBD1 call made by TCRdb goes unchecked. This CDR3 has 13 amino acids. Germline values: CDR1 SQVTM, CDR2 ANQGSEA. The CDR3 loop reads CSFLSGDTGELFF.

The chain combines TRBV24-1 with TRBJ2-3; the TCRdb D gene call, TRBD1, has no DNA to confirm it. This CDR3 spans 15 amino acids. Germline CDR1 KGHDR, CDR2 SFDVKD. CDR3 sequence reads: CATSDRTGPTDTQYF.

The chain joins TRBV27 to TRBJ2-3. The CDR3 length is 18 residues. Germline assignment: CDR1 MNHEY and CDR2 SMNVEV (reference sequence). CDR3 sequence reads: CASSLSTPLVISTDTQYF.

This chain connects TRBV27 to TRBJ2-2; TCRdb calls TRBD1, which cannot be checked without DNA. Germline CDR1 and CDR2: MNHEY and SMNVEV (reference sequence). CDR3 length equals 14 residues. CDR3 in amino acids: CASSPGENTGELFF.